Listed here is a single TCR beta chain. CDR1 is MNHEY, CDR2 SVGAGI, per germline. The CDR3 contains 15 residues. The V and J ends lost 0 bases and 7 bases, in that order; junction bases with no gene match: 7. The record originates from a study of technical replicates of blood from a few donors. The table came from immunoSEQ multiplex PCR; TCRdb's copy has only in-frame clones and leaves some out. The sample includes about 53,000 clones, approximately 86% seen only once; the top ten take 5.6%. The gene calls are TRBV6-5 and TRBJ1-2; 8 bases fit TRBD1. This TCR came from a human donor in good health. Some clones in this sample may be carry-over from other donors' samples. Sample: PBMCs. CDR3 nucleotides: TGTGCCAGCAGTTACTCGATGTTCAGGGGGCTTGGCTACACCTTC. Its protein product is CASSYSMFRGLGYTF.